This T cell receptor beta chain was sequenced during a study of blood T cell repertoires in COVID-19 (dated by TCRdb to the early 2020s). As for the study more broadly: Samples from collaborators originated in the United States, Italy and Spain and spanned both the acute and convalescent phases of COVID-19. The material from the prospective study consisted of cDNA or gDNA derived from T cells, B-cell-depleted T cells, or PBMCs. Subjects who had been exposed to COVID-19, were actively infected with it, or had recovered from it provided the deeply sampled blood TCRbeta repertoires that made up the dataset. The repertoires were released in a freely available public database intended as a resource for research on the immune response to SARS-CoV-2. The samples were drawn from the first 160 participants of the ongoing ImmuneRACE study and from roughly 1,300 subjects provided by 6 global collaborators. A de-identified subject ID, COVID-19 status, age in years and sex were almost always included in the sample metadata. Where HLA class I and class II types were available, the types were taken from metadata supplied by the sample provider, not from assay-based typing. On the study overall, not on this receptor specifically: Clinical and demographic metadata were provided uncurated, with the amount varying by source and participant.

TCRbeta CDR3 regions were amplified from genomic DNA by means of the immunoSEQ Assay, a bias-controlled multiplex PCR. As for the authors' bioinformatics: Nucleated cell counts per sample were estimated from amplification of reference gene primers within the assay. Sequence reads were collapsed and filtered to measure the absolute abundance of every unique TCRbeta CDR3 rearrangement. For each sample, productive Simpson clonality was calculated as the square root of Simpson's diversity index across productive rearrangements. TCRdb took over this immuneACCESS table, retaining in-frame rearrangements with V and J assigned. Such tables are incomplete; in checked studies, under half of the missing clones stem from an unresolved V gene, and the remainder is unexplained. D and trimming were read from the DNA, whereas the V and J calls and clone size are those reported in that table. This sample is represented by over 150,000 clones; around four fifths of them were singletons. The leading ten clones occupy 2% to 2.5% of the sample.

Note on this clone: Its antigen is still unknown. Nothing much larger sits one base from this clone, and base qualities are not available.

Whole blood was collected in K2EDTA tubes by collaborating institutions according to the institutions' own protocols. For TCRbeta analysis, collaborators shipped samples in one of three forms: frozen whole blood, isolated PBMCs, or DNA extracted from either of those sample types. V and J are truncated by 5 bases and 0 bases respectively, leaving an intervening sequence of 20 bases. Including the terminal cysteine and phenylalanine, the CDR3 comprises 18 residues. The retained sequence is limited to the CDR3, 54 bases, with the frame set at the first base. The germline V gene provides CDR1 SGHTA and CDR2 FQGNSA.

The origin of this receptor is a woman aged 80 or older with acute or convalescent COVID-19. Sequencing input: peripheral blood. This chain is built from TRBV7-2 and TRBJ2-1; D gene: possibly TRBD1, on 6 matching bases. The nucleotide sequence reads TGTGCCAGCAGCCAAATGCACAGGGCCCGGAGCTCCTACAATGAGCAGTTCTTC. It encodes CASSQMHRARSSYNEQFF.